This TCR beta chain was sequenced during a study of T cells after posttransplantation cyclophosphamide. Study-wide findings and caveats: TRB clonality was highly associated with recipient CMV seropositivity and reactivation. Donor-recipient repertoire similarity was low at 1-2 months, rising over year one.

Libraries were prepared by immunoSEQ multiplex PCR; TCRdb keeps only in-frame clonotypes and omits some of them. The repertoire shows more than 30,000 clones, none seen only once; the top ten take about 1.2%. The related graft donor's blood sample was taken on the day of bone marrow donation. This clone was counted only a few times. Its antigen is as yet unknown. This CDR3 region has 14 residues. Trimming pared 2 bases from V and 6 bases from J, leaving 14 bases between. Germline assignment: CDR1 SGDLS and CDR2 YYNGEE. This receptor was identified in a girl aged 10 to 17 in good health, CMV-negative, and a related stem cell transplant donor. The sample was PBMCs. This sequence joins TRBV9 and TRBJ1-2; TRBD1 might be the D (6 bases). CDR3 in amino acids: CASSVTGTPHGYTF. CDR3 nucleotide sequence: TGTGCCAGCAGCGTCACAGGGACCCCACATGGCTACACCTTC.